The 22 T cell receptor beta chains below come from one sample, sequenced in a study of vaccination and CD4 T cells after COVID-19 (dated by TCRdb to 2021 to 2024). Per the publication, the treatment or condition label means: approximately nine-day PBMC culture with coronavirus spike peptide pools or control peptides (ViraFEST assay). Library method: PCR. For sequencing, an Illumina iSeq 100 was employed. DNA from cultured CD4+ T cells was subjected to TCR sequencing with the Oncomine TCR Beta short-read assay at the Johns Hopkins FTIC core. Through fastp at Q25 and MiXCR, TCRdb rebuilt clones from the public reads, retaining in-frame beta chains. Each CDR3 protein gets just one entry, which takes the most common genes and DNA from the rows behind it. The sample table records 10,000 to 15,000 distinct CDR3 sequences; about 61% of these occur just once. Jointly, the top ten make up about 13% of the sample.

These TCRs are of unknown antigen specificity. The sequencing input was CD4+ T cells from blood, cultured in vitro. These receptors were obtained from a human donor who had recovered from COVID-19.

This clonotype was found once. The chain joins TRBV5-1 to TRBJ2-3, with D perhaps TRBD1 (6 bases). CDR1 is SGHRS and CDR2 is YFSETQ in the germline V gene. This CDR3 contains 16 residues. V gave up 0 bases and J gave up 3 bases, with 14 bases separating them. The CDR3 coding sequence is TGCGCCAGCAGCTTGGACGGACAGCACCGAACAGATACGCAGTATTTT. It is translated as CASSLDGQHRTDTQYF.

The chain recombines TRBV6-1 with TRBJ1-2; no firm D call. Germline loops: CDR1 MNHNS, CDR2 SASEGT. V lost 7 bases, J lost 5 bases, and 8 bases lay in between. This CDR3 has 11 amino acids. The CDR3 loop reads CASTRRYGYTF. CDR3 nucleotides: TGTGCCAGCACAAGACGGTATGGCTACACCTTC.

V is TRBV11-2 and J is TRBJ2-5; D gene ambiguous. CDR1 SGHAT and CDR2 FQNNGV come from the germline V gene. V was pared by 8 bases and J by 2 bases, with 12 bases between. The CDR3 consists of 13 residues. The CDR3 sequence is CASSRVQQETQYF. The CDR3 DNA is TGTGCCAGCTCCCGGGTCCAGCAAGAGACCCAGTACTTC.

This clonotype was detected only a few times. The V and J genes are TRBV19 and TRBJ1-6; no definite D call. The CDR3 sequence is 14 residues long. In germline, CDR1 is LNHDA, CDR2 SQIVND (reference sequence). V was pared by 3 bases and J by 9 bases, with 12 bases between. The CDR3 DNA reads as TGTGCCAGTAGTATGCTCAATTCCCGTTCACCCCTCCACTTT. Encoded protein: CASSMLNSRSPLHF. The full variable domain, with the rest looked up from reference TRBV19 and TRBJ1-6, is DGGITQSPKYLFRKEGQNVTLSCEQNLNHDAMYWYRQDPGQGLRLIYYSQIVNDFQKGDIAEGYSVSREKKESFPLTVTSAQKNPTAFYLCASSMLNSRSPLHFGNGTRLTVT.

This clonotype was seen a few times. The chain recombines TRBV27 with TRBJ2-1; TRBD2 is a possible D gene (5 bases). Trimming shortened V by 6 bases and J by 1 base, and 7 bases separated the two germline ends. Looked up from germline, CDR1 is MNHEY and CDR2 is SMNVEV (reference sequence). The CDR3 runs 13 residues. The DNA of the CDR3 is TGTGCCAGCAGCGACTATTCCTACAATGAGCAGTTCTTC. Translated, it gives CASSDYSYNEQFF.

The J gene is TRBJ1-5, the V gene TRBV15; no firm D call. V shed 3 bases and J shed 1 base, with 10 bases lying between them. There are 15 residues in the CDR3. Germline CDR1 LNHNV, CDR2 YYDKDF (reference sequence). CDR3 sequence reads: CATSSNPTSNQPQHF. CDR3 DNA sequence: TGTGCCACCAGCAGTAACCCGACAAGCAATCAGCCCCAGCATTTT.

CDR3 nucleotide sequence: TGTGCCACCAGCAGAGATATGGGGGGTGGTAATGAAAAACTGTTTTTT. It codes for CATSRDMGGGNEKLFF. The rearrangement uses TRBV15 and TRBJ1-4, with a possible D match to TRBD1 (5 bases). Between the trimmed V and J ends, which lost 0 bases and 4 bases, there was a span of 12 bases. CDR3 size: 16 residues. Germline CDR1 LNHNV, CDR2 YYDKDF (reference sequence).

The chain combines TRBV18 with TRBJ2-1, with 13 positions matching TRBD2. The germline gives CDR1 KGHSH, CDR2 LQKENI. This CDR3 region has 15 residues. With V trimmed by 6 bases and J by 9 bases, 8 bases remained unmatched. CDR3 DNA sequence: TGTGCCAGCTCGCGGACTAGCGGGAGTGTTGTTGAGCAGTTCTTC. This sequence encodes CASSRTSGSVVEQFF.

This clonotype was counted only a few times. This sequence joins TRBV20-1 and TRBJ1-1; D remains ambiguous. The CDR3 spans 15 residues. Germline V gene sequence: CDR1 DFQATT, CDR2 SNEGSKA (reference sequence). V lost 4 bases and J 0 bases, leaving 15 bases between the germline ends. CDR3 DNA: TGCAGTGCTATTGGTACGGCAGTCCTGAACACTGAAGCTTTCTTT. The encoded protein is CSAIGTAVLNTEAFF.

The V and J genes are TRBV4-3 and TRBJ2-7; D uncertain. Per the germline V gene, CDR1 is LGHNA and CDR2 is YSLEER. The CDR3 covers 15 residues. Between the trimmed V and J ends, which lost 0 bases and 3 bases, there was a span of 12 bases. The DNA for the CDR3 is TGCGCCAGCAGCCAAGATGTATTAGGAGACTACGAGCAGTACTTC. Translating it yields CASSQDVLGDYEQYF.

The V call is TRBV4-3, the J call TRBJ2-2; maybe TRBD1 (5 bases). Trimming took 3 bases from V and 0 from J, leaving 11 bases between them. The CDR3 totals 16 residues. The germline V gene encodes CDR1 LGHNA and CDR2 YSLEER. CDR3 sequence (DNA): TGCGCCAGCAGCCACGAGACAGTTGCGAACACCGGGGAGCTGTTTTTT. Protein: CASSHETVANTGELFF.

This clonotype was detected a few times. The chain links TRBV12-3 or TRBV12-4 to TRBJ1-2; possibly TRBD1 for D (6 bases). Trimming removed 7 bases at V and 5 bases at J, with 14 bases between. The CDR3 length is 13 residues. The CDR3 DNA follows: TGTGCCAGCAAACAGGGTGGAGGATATGGCTACACCTTC. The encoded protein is CASKQGGGYGYTF.

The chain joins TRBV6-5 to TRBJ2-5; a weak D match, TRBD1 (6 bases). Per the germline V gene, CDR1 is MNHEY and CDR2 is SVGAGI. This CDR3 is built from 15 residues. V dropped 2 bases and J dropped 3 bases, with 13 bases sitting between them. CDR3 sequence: CASSYRAAGEETQYF. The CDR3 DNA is TGTGCCAGCAGTTACAGGGCGGCAGGGGAAGAGACCCAGTACTTC.

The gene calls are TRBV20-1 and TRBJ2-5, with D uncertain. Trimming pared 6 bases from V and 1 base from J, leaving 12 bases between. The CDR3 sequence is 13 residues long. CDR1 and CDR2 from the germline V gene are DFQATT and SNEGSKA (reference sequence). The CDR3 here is CSATVAVQETQYF. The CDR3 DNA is TGCAGTGCAACGGTGGCGGTCCAAGAGACCCAGTACTTC.

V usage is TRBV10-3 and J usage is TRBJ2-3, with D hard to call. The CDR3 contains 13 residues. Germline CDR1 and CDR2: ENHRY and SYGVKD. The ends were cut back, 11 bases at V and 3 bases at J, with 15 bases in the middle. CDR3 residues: CAAMKTETDTQYF. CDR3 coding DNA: TGTGCCGCCATGAAGACTGAGACAGATACGCAGTATTTT.

The CDR3: CSAREGTTYTDTQYF. The CDR3 DNA reads as TGCAGTGCTAGAGAGGGGACTACATACACAGATACGCAGTATTTT. The chain uses TRBV20-1 and TRBJ2-3, with 7 bases identical to TRBD2. The junction had 5 bases not matched to a gene; V was cut back by 0 bases and J by 2 bases. The CDR3 sequence is 15 residues long. Germline V gene data show CDR1 as DFQATT and CDR2 as SNEGSKA (reference sequence).

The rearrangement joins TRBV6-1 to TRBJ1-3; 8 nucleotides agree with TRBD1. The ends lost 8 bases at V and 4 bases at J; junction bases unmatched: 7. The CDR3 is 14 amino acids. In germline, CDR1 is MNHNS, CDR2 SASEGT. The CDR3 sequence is CASSQGQGGNTIYF. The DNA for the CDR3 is TGTGCCAGCTCCCAAGGACAGGGAGGAAACACCATATATTTT.

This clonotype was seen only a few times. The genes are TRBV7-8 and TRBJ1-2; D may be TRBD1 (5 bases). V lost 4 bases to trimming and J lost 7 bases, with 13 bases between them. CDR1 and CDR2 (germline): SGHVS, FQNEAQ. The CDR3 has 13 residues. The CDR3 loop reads CASSYDRSRGYTF. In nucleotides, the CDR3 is TGTGCCAGCAGCTATGACAGATCCCGTGGCTACACCTTC.

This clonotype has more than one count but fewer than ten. In DNA, the CDR3 is TGCAGTGCTACCAGACCCGGGAGGGCCAACAATGAGCAGTTCTTC. It is translated as CSATRPGRANNEQFF. This chain uses TRBV20-1 with TRBJ2-1; TRBD2 aligns across 8 bases. Trimming cost V 4 bases and J 5 bases; bases outside gene matches: 10. Germline V gene lookup returns CDR1 DFQATT and CDR2 SNEGSKA (reference sequence). The length of the CDR3 is 15 residues.

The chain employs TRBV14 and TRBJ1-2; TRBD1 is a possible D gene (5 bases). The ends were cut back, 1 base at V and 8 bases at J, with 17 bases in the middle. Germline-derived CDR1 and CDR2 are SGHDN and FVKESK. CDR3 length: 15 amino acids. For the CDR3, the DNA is TGTGCCAGCAGCCAAGTCCGGGGCGGTGCTCAGGGCTACACCTTC. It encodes CASSQVRGGAQGYTF.

The CDR3 protein is CASSLDRVGAEAFF. DNA of the CDR3: TGTGCCAGCAGCTTAGACAGGGTAGGCGCTGAAGCTTTCTTT. The V gene is TRBV7-2, the J gene TRBJ1-1; a possible D gene is TRBD1 (6 bases). CDR3 length: 14 residues. Trimming removed 1 base at V and 6 bases at J, with 12 bases between. Germline V CDR1 and CDR2: SGHTA, FQGNSA.

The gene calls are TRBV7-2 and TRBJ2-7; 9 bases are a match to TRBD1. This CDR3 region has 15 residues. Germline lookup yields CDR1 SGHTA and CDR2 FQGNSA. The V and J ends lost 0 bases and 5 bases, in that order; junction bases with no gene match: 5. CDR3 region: CASSLAGTGTNEQYF. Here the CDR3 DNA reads TGTGCCAGCAGCTTAGCTGGGACAGGGACGAACGAGCAGTACTTC.